These 18 T cell receptor beta chains originate from one sample sequenced in a study of T cell repertoires in cytomegalovirus infection. TCRdb analysed the reads with MiXCR anew, one entry per CDR3 protein. The sample records around 58,000 distinct CDR3 sequences, over 20% being singletons. Their cognate antigens are unknown. The sample here was CD8+ T cells from cultured PBMCs, taken from culture after CMV antigen stimulation. These receptors all stem from a human donor in good health (CMV status not recorded). Some clones in this sample may be carry-over from other donors' samples.

This clonotype was seen only a few times. V usage is TRBV4-1 and J usage is TRBJ1-1, with 8 bases that match TRBD1. V lost 7 bases, J lost 4 bases, and 8 bases stayed unmatched. Germline V CDR1 and CDR2: MGHRA, YSYEKL. The CDR3 is made up of 14 amino acids. CDR3: CASTPQGAGTEAFF. The CDR3 DNA sequence: TGCGCCAGCACCCCCCAGGGGGCTGGCACTGAAGCTTTCTTT.

In DNA, the CDR3 is TGTGCCAGCAGTGAATACGAGAGGGGGTGGGAGCAGTACTTC. Amino acid sequence: CASSEYERGWEQYF. The J gene is TRBJ2-7, the V gene TRBV25-1, with D perhaps matching TRBD1 (6 bases). The V end lost 0 bases, the J end lost 7 bases, and 13 bases lay between the germline ends. The CDR3 length is 14 residues. CDR1 is MGHDK and CDR2 is SYGVNS in the germline V gene.

This chain links TRBV7-4 with TRBJ2-7; 15 nucleotides match TRBD2. The germline CDR1 and CDR2 sequences are SGHVT and SQSDAQ. The CDR3 length is 16 residues. Unmatched junction bases numbered 8, after V lost 5 bases and J lost 6 bases. Here the CDR3 DNA reads TGTGCCAGCAGCCCATGGACTAGCGGGAGGGCCACCGAGCAGTACTTC. This gives the protein CASSPWTSGRATEQYF.

In nucleotides, the CDR3 is TGTGCCAGCAGCTTCCTTGACAGGGGGCACGAGCAGTACTTC. Translated, it gives CASSFLDRGHEQYF. The chain joins TRBV7-2 to TRBJ2-7; 10 bases are a match to TRBD1. Germline V lookup: CDR1 SGHTA, CDR2 FQGNSA. The CDR3 loop spans 14 amino acids. Germline trimming cut 3 bases from V and 5 bases from J; bases unmatched to any gene: 4.

The V and J genes are TRBV28 and TRBJ1-4; tentative D call: TRBD1 (5 bases). Germline values: CDR1 MDHEN, CDR2 SYDVKM. The V gene lost 4 bases and the J gene lost 1 base, with 10 bases spanning the gap. The CDR3 is made up of 15 amino acids. CDR3 residues: CASSYLGETNEKLFF. The CDR3 nucleotides are TGTGCCAGCAGTTACCTAGGGGAAACTAATGAAAAACTGTTTTTT.

This clonotype was seen repeatedly, ten times or more. The CDR3 loop reads CASSLWAGGNTEAFF. CDR3 in DNA: TGTGCCAGCAGCTTATGGGCCGGGGGGAACACTGAAGCTTTCTTT. The V and J genes are TRBV7-2 and TRBJ1-1; TRBD1 might be the D (5 bases). Trimming took off 2 bases at V and 1 base at J, with 11 bases between the two ends. The CDR3 is 15 amino acids. From germline, CDR1 is SGHTA and CDR2 FQGNSA.

This clonotype has more than one count but fewer than ten. This chain links TRBV29-1 with TRBJ2-1, with TRBD2 identical over 9 bases. Trimming cost V 6 bases and J 0 bases; bases outside gene matches: 3. The CDR3 is 14 amino acids. Germline CDR1 and CDR2: SQVTM and ANQGSEA. This CDR3 is CSVRLADSYNEQFF. The CDR3 DNA sequence: TGCAGCGTCAGACTAGCGGACTCCTACAATGAGCAGTTCTTC.

V is TRBV7-2 and J is TRBJ1-5; D is undetermined. CDR1 and CDR2 (germline): SGHTA, FQGNSA. This CDR3 comprises 15 residues. Trimming cost V 2 bases and J 1 base, with 9 bases left between them. The CDR3 protein is CASSLILGSNQPQHF. In nucleotides, the CDR3 is TGTGCCAGCAGCTTAATCCTTGGCAGCAATCAGCCCCAGCATTTT.

On this clonotype itself: The junction departs from the called germline gene at one end, perhaps through a read error. This CDR3 is CASSRTRGAGNERFF. DNA of the CDR3: TGTGCCAGCAGCCGGACTCGAGGTGCTGGCAATGAGCGGTTCTTC. This chain joins TRBV7-2 and TRBJ2-1; tentative D call: TRBD2 (5 bases). The CDR3 loop spans 15 amino acids. Per the germline V gene, CDR1 is SGHTA and CDR2 is FQGNSA.

This clonotype was observed a few times. V gene TRBV4-3 combines with J gene TRBJ2-5; the match to TRBD1 covers 8 bases. This CDR3 spans 13 amino acids. V gave up 1 base and J gave up 11 bases; unmatched junction bases: 6. CDR1 and CDR2 (germline): LGHNA, YSLEER. Here the CDR3 DNA reads TGCGCCAGCAGCCAAGCCTCAGGGGGCCCGCAGTACTTC. Residues: CASSQASGGPQYF.

The rearrangement links TRBV4-1 to TRBJ1-3, with no clear D. The V end was cut by 0 bases, the J end by 7 bases, with 16 bases between. Looked up from germline, CDR1 is MGHRA and CDR2 is YSYEKL. The CDR3 spans 16 residues. This CDR3 is CASSQDLGLEWNTIYF. Here the CDR3 DNA reads TGCGCCAGCAGCCAAGATCTAGGATTGGAATGGAACACCATATATTTT.

V and J are TRBV27 and TRBJ2-1, with 10 bases fitting TRBD2. There are 15 residues in the CDR3. Germline V lookup: CDR1 MNHEY, CDR2 SMNVEV (reference sequence). The V gene end was trimmed by 2 bases and the J gene end by 6 bases; junction bases not matched to a gene: 4. CDR3 loop: CASSLTSGTGNEQFF. CDR3 bases: TGTGCCAGCAGTTTAACTAGCGGGACGGGCAATGAGCAGTTCTTC.

This clonotype was counted a few times. The rearrangement joins TRBV12-3 or TRBV12-4 to TRBJ2-1; TRBD2 matches 10 bases. The CDR3 has 18 residues. The trim removed 7 bases at V and 6 bases at J, leaving 18 bases unmatched. The CDR3 region is CASTGGTSVIGESNEQFF. The CDR3 nucleotides are TGTGCCAGCACCGGGGGGACTAGCGTTATCGGGGAGAGCAATGAGCAGTTCTTC.

The chain joins TRBV25-1 to TRBJ1-2; D is unresolved. Trimming took off 1 base at V and 8 bases at J, with 17 bases between the two ends. The CDR3 contains 15 residues. Per germline, CDR1 MGHDK and CDR2 SYGVNS. CDR3 loop: CASSEWTGEGEGYTF. CDR3 nucleotide sequence: TGTGCCAGCAGTGAATGGACTGGGGAGGGTGAAGGCTACACCTTC.

The J gene is TRBJ2-7, the V gene TRBV28; 7 nucleotides agree with TRBD1. This CDR3 is 17 amino acids long. V lost 7 bases, J lost 5 bases, and 20 bases stayed unmatched. The V gene's germline CDR1 is MDHEN and CDR2 SYDVKM. CDR3 sequence reads: CASTHRDSPPLGDEQYF. For the CDR3, the DNA is TGTGCCAGCACTCACCGGGACAGTCCTCCCTTGGGGGACGAGCAGTACTTC.

This chain links TRBV5-8 with TRBJ2-3; D call uncertain. The germline CDR1 and CDR2 sequences are SGHTS and YDEGEE. V was pared by 9 bases and J by 3 bases, with 17 bases between. The CDR3 is 14 residues long. Here the CDR3 DNA reads TGTGCCATCACCGAGGCCCGTGGGACAGATACGCAGTATTTT. It yields the protein CAITEARGTDTQYF.

The chain combines TRBV11-2 with TRBJ1-6; unclear D gene. Trimming cost V 3 bases and J 4 bases, with 7 bases left between them. The CDR3 loop spans 14 amino acids. The germline gives CDR1 SGHAT, CDR2 FQNNGV. The CDR3: CASSLTPYNSPLHF. In DNA, the CDR3 is TGTGCCAGCAGCTTGACACCTTATAATTCACCCCTCCACTTT. The entire variable domain, with the rest obtained from reference TRBV11-2 and TRBJ1-6, is as follows: EAGVAQSPRYKIIEKRQSVAFWCNPISGHATLYWYQQILGQGPKLLIQFQNNGVVDDSQLPKDRFSAERLKGVDSTLKIQPAKLEDSAVYLCASSLTPYNSPLHFGNGTRLTVT.

Only one count was recorded for this clonotype. As DNA, the CDR3 is TGTGCCAGCAGCTTAGTTGATGGAGAGACCCAGTACTTC. It specifies CASSLVDGETQYF. This sequence joins TRBV7-6 and TRBJ2-5; no reliable D call. V was trimmed by 1 base and J by 4 bases, leaving 7 bases between them. The length of the CDR3 is 13 residues. Germline V gives CDR1 SGHVS, CDR2 FNYEAQ. Combining the CDR3 with reference TRBV7-6 and TRBJ2-5 gives the whole variable domain GAGVSQSPRYKVTKRGQDVALRCDPISGHVSLYWYRQALGQGPEFLTYFNYEAQQDKSGLPNDRFSAERPEGSISTLTIQRTEQRDSAMYRCASSLVDGETQYFGPGTRLLVL.